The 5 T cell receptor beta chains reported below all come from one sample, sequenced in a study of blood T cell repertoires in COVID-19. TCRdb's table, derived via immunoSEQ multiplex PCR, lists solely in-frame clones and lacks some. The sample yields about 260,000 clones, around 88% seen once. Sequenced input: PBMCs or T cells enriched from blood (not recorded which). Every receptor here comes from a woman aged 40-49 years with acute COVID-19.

The CDR3 loop reads CASRPGTAEKLFF. The CDR3 DNA is TGTGCCAGCAGACCCGGGACAGCTGAAAAACTGTTTTTT. V is TRBV7-8 and J is TRBJ1-4; 7 bases fit TRBD1. CDR1 is SGHVS and CDR2 is FQNEAQ in the germline V gene. The V and J ends lost 6 bases and 7 bases, in that order; junction bases with no gene match: 5. The CDR3 extends over 13 amino acids.

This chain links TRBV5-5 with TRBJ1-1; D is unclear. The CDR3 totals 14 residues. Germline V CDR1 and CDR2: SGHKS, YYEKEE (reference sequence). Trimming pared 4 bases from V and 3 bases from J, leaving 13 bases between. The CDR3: CASSPYGGDTEAFF. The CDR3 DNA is TGTGCCAGCAGCCCTTACGGAGGTGACACTGAAGCTTTCTTT.

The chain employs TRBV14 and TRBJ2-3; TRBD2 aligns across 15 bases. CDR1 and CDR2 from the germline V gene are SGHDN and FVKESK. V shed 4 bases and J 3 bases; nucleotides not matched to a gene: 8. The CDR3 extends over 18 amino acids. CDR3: CASSRGLAGGPRTDTQYF. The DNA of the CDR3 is TGTGCCAGCAGCCGTGGACTAGCGGGAGGGCCAAGAACAGATACGCAGTATTTT.

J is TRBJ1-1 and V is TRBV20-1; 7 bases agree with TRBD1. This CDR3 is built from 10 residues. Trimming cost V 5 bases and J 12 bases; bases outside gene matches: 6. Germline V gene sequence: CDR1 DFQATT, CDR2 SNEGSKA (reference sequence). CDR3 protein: CSAAGTDSFF. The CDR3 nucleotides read TGCAGTGCTGCGGGGACAGATTCTTTCTTT.

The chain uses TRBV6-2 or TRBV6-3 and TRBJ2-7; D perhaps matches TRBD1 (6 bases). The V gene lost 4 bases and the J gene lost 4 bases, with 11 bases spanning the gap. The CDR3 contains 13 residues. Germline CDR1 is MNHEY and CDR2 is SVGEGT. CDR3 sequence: CASSSGRGYEQYV. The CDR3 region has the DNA TGTGCCAGCAGTTCGGGCAGGGGATACGAGCAGTACGTC.